Below, 5 T cell receptor beta chains from the same sample are listed, as sequenced in a study of blood T cells in healthy people across ages (dated by TCRdb to 2014 to 2015). The receptor library was made with 5' RACE. TCRdb lists the instrument as Illumina HiSeq 2500. A second PCR of roughly 6 to 11 cycles was run with a J-beta primer mix and a sample-barcoded 5' primer. The public sequencing data were trimmed at Q25 with fastp and processed into clonotypes with MiXCR by TCRdb, which kept only in-frame beta chains. Each CDR3 protein gets just one entry, which takes the most common genes and DNA from the rows behind it. The sample profile shows about 1 million distinct CDR3 sequences; 45% of them were found once. The ten largest account for under 20% of the sample. Sequencing was done on a sample of blood. These receptors all stem from a woman aged 55-70 years in good health.

CDR3: CATSVQGPGELFF. As DNA, the CDR3 is TGTGCCACCAGTGTACAGGGCCCCGGGGAGCTGTTTTTT. The chain has TRBV24-1 and TRBJ2-2, with D perhaps TRBD1 (6 bases). The germline V gene encodes CDR1 KGHDR and CDR2 SFDVKD. This CDR3 is built from 13 residues. Trimming stripped 5 bases from V and 6 bases from J, with 9 bases between.

The V and J genes are TRBV12-3 or TRBV12-4 and TRBJ2-7; possible D gene TRBD1, 6 bases. The V gene lost 5 bases and the J gene lost 0 bases, with 17 bases spanning the gap. This CDR3 comprises 16 residues. The chain's CDR3 is CASSVTRGISSYEQYF. The CDR3 DNA is TGTGCCAGCAGTGTAACTAGGGGGATCAGCTCCTACGAGCAGTACTTC.

The chain recombines TRBV6-1 with TRBJ2-5; 9 positions agree with TRBD1. The CDR3 has 14 amino acids. Trimming cost V 6 bases and J 1 base; bases outside gene matches: 3. The germline V gene has CDR1 MNHNS and CDR2 SASEGT. CDR3 DNA: TGTGCCAGCAGGGGGACAGGGCTCCAAGAGACCCAGTACTTC. It encodes CASRGTGLQETQYF.

The V call is TRBV2, the J call TRBJ2-1; 7 nucleotides align to TRBD1. The end of the DNA is better explained by TRBJ2-7, so the J call may be wrong. This CDR3 comprises 15 residues. Germline V gene lookup returns CDR1 SNHLY and CDR2 FYNNEI. The CDR3 DNA reads as TGTGCCAGCAGTGAACGAGGGGGCTCCTACAATGAGCAGTACTTC. It yields the protein CASSERGGSYNEQYF.

The V call is TRBV29-1, the J call TRBJ2-3; possibly TRBD2 for D (6 bases). Germline lookup yields CDR1 SQVTM and CDR2 ANQGSEA. This CDR3 is built from 14 residues. The V end lost 1 base, the J end lost 0 bases, and 8 bases lay between the germline ends. In DNA form, the CDR3 reads TGCAGCGTTGAAGTCGGAGGGAGCACAGATACGCAGTATTTT. This codes for CSVEVGGSTDTQYF.